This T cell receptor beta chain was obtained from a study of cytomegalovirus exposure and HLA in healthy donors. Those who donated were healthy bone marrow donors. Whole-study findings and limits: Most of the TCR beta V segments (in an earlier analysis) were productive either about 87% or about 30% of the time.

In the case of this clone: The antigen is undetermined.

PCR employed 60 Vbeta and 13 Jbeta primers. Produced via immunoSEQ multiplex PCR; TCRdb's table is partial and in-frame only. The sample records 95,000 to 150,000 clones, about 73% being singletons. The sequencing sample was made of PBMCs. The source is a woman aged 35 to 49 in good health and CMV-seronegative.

In DNA form, the CDR3 reads TGTGCCAGCAACCCTGGGGCCCCCGGCGGCTACACCTTC. It yields the protein CASNPGAPGGYTF. V is TRBV28 and J is TRBJ1-2; D may be TRBD1 (5 bases). V lost 7 bases, J lost 8 bases, and 17 bases lay in between. Germline V gene lookup returns CDR1 MDHEN and CDR2 SYDVKM. The CDR3 is 13 residues long.